This TCR beta chain is drawn from a study of blood T cell repertoires in COVID-19. The Seattle patients, enrolled during active infection, were followed longitudinally. Sequencing was performed with immunoSEQ multiplex PCR; in TCRdb, only in-frame clones are kept and a portion is missing. In the table there are a few hundred thousand clones, approximately 86% of which are singletons. The V end was cut by 5 bases, the J end by 0 bases, with 8 bases between. The CDR3 length is 15 residues. Germline V CDR1 and CDR2: MDHEN, SYDVKM. The V call is TRBV28, the J call TRBJ2-6; D not certain. The clonotype comes from an older woman with COVID-19, enrolled during active disease. Input material: peripheral blood. CDR3 sequence: CASSGHNSGANVLTF. The CDR3 DNA is TGTGCCAGCAGTGGGCACAACTCTGGGGCCAACGTCCTGACTTTC.